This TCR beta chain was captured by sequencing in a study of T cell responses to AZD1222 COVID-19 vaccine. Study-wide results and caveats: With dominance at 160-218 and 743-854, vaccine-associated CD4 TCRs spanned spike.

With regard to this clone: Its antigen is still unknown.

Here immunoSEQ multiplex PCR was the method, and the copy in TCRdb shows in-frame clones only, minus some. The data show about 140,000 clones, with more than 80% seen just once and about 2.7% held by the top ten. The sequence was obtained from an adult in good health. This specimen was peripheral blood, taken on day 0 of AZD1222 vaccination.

CDR3 nucleotide sequence: TGCGCCAGCAGCTCCGGAGAGACCCAGTACTTC. Amino acid sequence: CASSSGETQYF. This chain uses TRBV5-1 with TRBJ2-5, with D unclear. Germline values: CDR1 SGHRS, CDR2 YFSETQ. The CDR3 length is 11 residues. V gave up 3 bases and J gave up 4 bases, with 4 bases separating them.